This TCR beta chain emerged from a study of T cell changes during pregnancy in multiple sclerosis. Sequenced by immunoSEQ multiplex PCR; TCRdb stores in-frame clones only, minus some. The sample has approximately 70,000 clones; 94% are singletons. The table lists this clone with a count of one. The sequenced sample was CD4+ T cells from peripheral blood mononuclear cells, obtained after pregnancy. This TCR derives from a female donor with multiple sclerosis, enrolled in a pregnancy study.

CDR3 DNA: TGCAGCTTTTCACTAGCGGAGAAGGAGTTCTTC. The encoded protein is CSFSLAEKEFF. The chain recombines TRBV29-1 with TRBJ2-1; 8 nucleotides line up with TRBD2. Germline lookup yields CDR1 SQVTM and CDR2 ANQGSEA. This CDR3 region has 11 residues. V was clipped by 8 bases and J by 14 bases; unmatched bases: 11.